These 29 T cell receptor beta chains share one sample of origin, sequenced in a study of shared clonotypes between healthy human individuals. Sequencing used immunoSEQ multiplex PCR; TCRdb keeps in-frame clones, though not all of them. The repertoire holds approximately 530,000 clones, with almost 97% as singletons. Sequenced material: naive CD4+ T cells sorted from blood. Subset noted: CD45RA+ positively selected. The source of these receptors is a woman aged 25 to 39 in good health.

The chain employs TRBV5-1 and TRBJ1-2; D is possibly TRBD1 (5 bases). V dropped 2 bases and J dropped 4 bases, with 9 bases sitting between them. CDR1 and CDR2 (germline): SGHRS, YFSETQ. This CDR3 is 13 amino acids long. CDR3 nucleotide sequence: TGCGCCAGCAGCTTAGCAGGGAGCTATGGCTACACCTTC. It yields the protein CASSLAGSYGYTF. Drawing the rest from reference TRBV5-1 and TRBJ1-2, the complete variable domain is KAGVTQTPRYLIKTRGQQVTLSCSPISGHRSVSWYQQTPGQGLQFLFEYFSETQRNKGNFPGRFSGRQFSNSRSEMNVSTLELGDSALYLCASSLAGSYGYTFGSGTRLTVV.

The rearrangement uses TRBV5-1 and TRBJ1-1; D is possibly TRBD1 (5 bases). The CDR3 consists of 13 residues. The germline CDR1 and CDR2 sequences are SGHRS and YFSETQ. V gave up 0 bases and J gave up 6 bases, with 9 bases separating them. DNA for the CDR3: TGCGCCAGCAGCTTGGATGGGGGAGCTGAAGCTTTCTTT. Translation: CASSLDGGAEAFF.

The genes are TRBV7-6 and TRBJ2-5; D call uncertain. The DNA matches TRBJ2-7 better at its end, which makes the J call doubtful. The length of the CDR3 is 15 residues. Germline V gives CDR1 SGHVS, CDR2 FNYEAQ. CDR3 DNA: TGTGCCAGCAGCTTAGCAACGGCCAGCTCCTACGAGCAGTACTTC. It is translated as CASSLATASSYEQYF.

The rearrangement joins TRBV7-6 to TRBJ1-3, with D possibly being TRBD1 (5 bases). Germline CDR1 and CDR2: SGHVS and FNYEAQ. V dropped 5 bases and J dropped 4 bases, with 15 bases sitting between them. The CDR3 covers 15 residues. In DNA form, the CDR3 reads TGTGCCAGCAGCCTGAATCCGGGGGTCGGAAACACCATATATTTT. This sequence encodes CASSLNPGVGNTIYF.

This chain joins TRBV10-2 and TRBJ2-7; D is uncertain. This CDR3 has 19 amino acids. Germline lookup yields CDR1 WSHSY and CDR2 SAAADI. V was cut by 0 bases and J by 6 bases, with 27 bases left in between. As DNA, the CDR3 is TGCGCCAGCAGTGAGTCTTCCTCCGCCGGCCCATCCCCAACTCGCGAGCAGTACTTC. It specifies CASSESSSAGPSPTREQYF.

The chain uses TRBV25-1 and TRBJ2-7; maybe TRBD1 (6 bases). Germline values: CDR1 MGHDK, CDR2 SYGVNS. The V end was cut by 6 bases, the J end by 3 bases, with 12 bases between. This CDR3 contains 13 residues. The CDR3 DNA reads TGTGCCAGCAGCCGGGACACCTACTACGAGCAGTACTTC. Translated, it gives CASSRDTYYEQYF.

The CDR3 here is CARNGSPTLMNTEAFF. The CDR3 region has the DNA TGTGCCAGAAATGGTTCCCCGACTCTCATGAACACTGAAGCTTTCTTT. This sequence joins TRBV2 and TRBJ1-1; D is unclear. Germline values: CDR1 SNHLY, CDR2 FYNNEI. V gave up 9 bases and J gave up 0 bases, with 20 bases separating them. The CDR3 consists of 16 residues.

The chain combines TRBV25-1 with TRBJ2-7, with D possibly being TRBD1 or TRBD2 (5 bases each). Trimming removed 6 bases from V and 2 bases from J, with 11 bases in between. The CDR3 length is 13 residues. The V gene's germline CDR1 is MGHDK and CDR2 SYGVNS. CDR3 region: CASRQGAAYEQYF. CDR3 coding DNA: TGTGCCAGCAGGCAGGGAGCAGCCTACGAGCAGTACTTC.

The rearrangement uses TRBV2 and TRBJ1-4; 10 nucleotides match TRBD1. Germline V lookup: CDR1 SNHLY, CDR2 FYNNEI. This CDR3 region has 14 residues. Losses at the gene ends were 6 bases for V and 8 bases for J; bases not matched to a gene: 6. In DNA, the CDR3 is TGTGCCAGCAGACGGGACAGGGGTCCCGAAAAACTGTTTTTT. It is translated as CASRRDRGPEKLFF.

The V gene is TRBV10-2, the J gene TRBJ1-1; D may be TRBD1 (6 bases). The CDR3 is made up of 13 amino acids. With 2 bases removed from V and 9 bases from J, the gap between germline ends came to 13 bases. From germline, CDR1 is WSHSY and CDR2 SAAADI. The CDR3 DNA is TGCGCCAGCAGTGAGACAGGACAGAATCAAGCTTTCTTT. It codes for CASSETGQNQAFF.

The chain has TRBV28 and TRBJ2-1, with D perhaps TRBD2 (5 bases). Germline V gene sequence: CDR1 MDHEN, CDR2 SYDVKM. The V end was cut by 7 bases, the J end by 2 bases, with 12 bases between. The length of the CDR3 is 14 residues. The CDR3 here is CASTEGVPYNEQFF. The CDR3 region has the DNA TGTGCCAGCACCGAGGGTGTCCCCTACAATGAGCAGTTCTTC.

J is TRBJ2-2 and V is TRBV27, with 13 bases lining up with TRBD2. The trim removed 7 bases at V and 6 bases at J, leaving 8 bases unmatched. This CDR3 has 16 amino acids. The V gene's germline CDR1 is MNHEY and CDR2 SMNVEV (reference sequence). The CDR3 protein is CASTHRTSGRPGELFF. The CDR3 coding sequence is TGTGCCAGCACACACCGGACTAGCGGGAGACCCGGGGAGCTGTTTTTT.

V gene TRBV28 combines with J gene TRBJ2-1, with 7 bases fitting TRBD1. CDR1 is MDHEN, CDR2 SYDVKM, per germline. The CDR3 is 13 amino acids. V lost 8 bases, J lost 0 bases, and 1 base stayed unmatched. CDR3 sequence reads: CASRDSSYNEQFF. The CDR3 nucleotides are TGTGCCAGCCGGGACAGCTCCTACAATGAGCAGTTCTTC. The complete variable domain, with remaining parts taken from reference TRBV28 and TRBJ2-1, reads DVKVTQSSRYLVKRTGEKVFLECVQDMDHENMFWYRQDPGLGLRLIYFSYDVKMKEKGDIPEGYSVSREKKERFSLILESASTNQTSMYLCASRDSSYNEQFFGPGTRLTVL.

The chain uses TRBV19 and TRBJ2-7, with D possibly TRBD2 on 5 matching bases. Per the germline V gene, CDR1 is LNHDA and CDR2 is SQIVND (reference sequence). The CDR3 extends over 13 amino acids. V was trimmed by 6 bases and J by 4 bases, leaving 13 bases between them. CDR3 in DNA: TGTGCCAGTAGGGCGACGGGATTATACGAGCAGTACTTC. As protein: CASRATGLYEQYF.

V gene TRBV11-2 combines with J gene TRBJ2-7; 11 positions match TRBD2. CDR3 length: 15 residues. Germline V lookup: CDR1 SGHAT, CDR2 FQNNGV. J gave up 4 bases and V 5 bases, and 7 bases lay outside the gene matches. The CDR3 reads CASSAVAGGVYEQYF. CDR3 nucleotide sequence: TGTGCCAGCAGCGCCGTAGCGGGAGGGGTTTACGAGCAGTACTTC.

The chain carries TRBV7-9 and TRBJ2-6; D is unresolved. There are 18 residues in the CDR3. V was pared by 4 bases and J by 0 bases, with 16 bases between. Looked up from germline, CDR1 is SEHNR and CDR2 is FQNEAQ (reference sequence). CDR3 in amino acids: CASSSPWGTSSGANVLTF. The CDR3 coding sequence is TGTGCCAGCAGCTCCCCGTGGGGTACGAGCTCTGGGGCCAACGTCCTGACTTTC.

V gene TRBV6-6 combines with J gene TRBJ1-4; no reliable D call. From germline, CDR1 is MNHNY and CDR2 SVGAGI (reference sequence). The length of the CDR3 is 15 residues. V shed 2 bases and J shed 10 bases, with 17 bases lying between them. The DNA for the CDR3 is TGTGCCAGCAGTTACGGGTCGGGGTCCTCGGGAAAACTGTTTTTT. It translates to CASSYGSGSSGKLFF.

The V and J genes are TRBV7-2 and TRBJ1-5, with D tentatively TRBD1 (6 bases). The germline CDR1 and CDR2 sequences are SGHTA and FQGNSA. CDR3 length equals 15 residues. The V end was cut by 1 base, the J end by 3 bases, with 10 bases between. The CDR3, as DNA: TGTGCCAGCAGCTTAGTCGGGGGCAACAATCAGCCCCAGCATTTT. Translated, it gives CASSLVGGNNQPQHF.

The chain joins TRBV28 to TRBJ2-7; D is uncertain. Per the germline V gene, CDR1 is MDHEN and CDR2 is SYDVKM. The CDR3 length is 13 residues. V was cut by 9 bases and J by 6 bases, with 18 bases left in between. The CDR3 sequence: CASGTPPRAEQYF. In DNA form, the CDR3 reads TGTGCCAGTGGCACGCCCCCACGGGCCGAGCAGTACTTC.

This chain links TRBV7-2 with TRBJ1-5; 11 nucleotides match TRBD1. Germline V gives CDR1 SGHTA, CDR2 FQGNSA. This CDR3 contains 21 residues. The V segment lost 0 bases and the J segment 4 bases; nucleotides outside the gene matches: 17. CDR3 bases: TGTGCCAGCAGCTTAGCCCTCGTTTGCCATCCGGGACAGGGGGAAAATCAGCCCCAGCATTTT. It codes for CASSLALVCHPGQGENQPQHF.

The chain uses TRBV20-1 and TRBJ2-5; 9 bases line up with TRBD2. CDR1 and CDR2 (germline): DFQATT, SNEGSKA (reference sequence). The CDR3 has 11 amino acids. CDR3 sequence reads: CRPTSGRIQYF. Written as DNA, the CDR3 is TGCAGACCCACCAGCGGGAGGATCCAGTACTTC.

The V gene is TRBV28, the J gene TRBJ1-5; 8 positions match TRBD1. The CDR3 loop spans 14 amino acids. CDR1 is MDHEN, CDR2 SYDVKM, per germline. Unmatched junction bases numbered 5, after V lost 4 bases and J lost 6 bases. CDR3 nucleotides: TGTGCCAGCAGTTCCACAGGGGGTCGTCAGCCCCAGCATTTT. Encoded protein: CASSSTGGRQPQHF.

The chain couples TRBV10-2 to TRBJ2-1, with D unclear. Germline CDR1 WSHSY, CDR2 SAAADI. Trimming removed 0 bases at V and 0 bases at J, with 6 bases between. This CDR3 region has 15 residues. CDR3 nucleotides: TGCGCCAGCAGTGAGTCAGGCGGCTCCTACAATGAGCAGTTCTTC. This encodes CASSESGGSYNEQFF.

This clone was observed once. J is TRBJ2-3 and V is TRBV28, with 7 bases aligning to TRBD2. Trimming removed 1 base from V and 0 bases from J; junction bases left unmatched: 4. CDR3 length: 16 amino acids. The germline V gene has CDR1 MDHEN and CDR2 SYDVKM. CDR3 sequence reads: CASSLFPGGSTDTQYF. The CDR3 DNA reads TGTGCCAGCAGTTTATTTCCGGGAGGTAGCACAGATACGCAGTATTTT. Using reference TRBV28 and TRBJ2-3 for the parts outside the CDR3, the full variable domain is DVKVTQSSRYLVKRTGEKVFLECVQDMDHENMFWYRQDPGLGLRLIYFSYDVKMKEKGDIPEGYSVSREKKERFSLILESASTNQTSMYLCASSLFPGGSTDTQYFGPGTRLTVL.

The chain combines TRBV7-3 with TRBJ1-1; D gene unclear. The CDR3 length is 13 residues. The V end was cut by 2 bases, the J end by 4 bases, with 8 bases between. Germline V gives CDR1 SGHTA, CDR2 FQGTGA. The CDR3, as DNA: TGTGCCAGCAGCTTACAAGGGATCACTGAAGCTTTCTTT. Translated, it gives CASSLQGITEAFF.

V and J are TRBV13 and TRBJ1-1, with D possibly being TRBD1 (6 bases). Germline values: CDR1 PRHDT, CDR2 FYEKMQ (reference sequence). V was trimmed by 1 base and J by 3 bases, leaving 18 bases between them. This CDR3 has 17 residues. CDR3 nucleotides: TGTGCCAGCAGCTTAGATATCAGGGGCTTGGATCACACTGAAGCTTTCTTT. Translation gives CASSLDIRGLDHTEAFF.

V is TRBV27 and J is TRBJ1-1; no clear D. Germline values: CDR1 MNHEY, CDR2 SMNVEV (reference sequence). With 3 bases removed from V and 11 bases from J, the gap between germline ends came to 10 bases. This CDR3 has 11 residues. The DNA of the CDR3 is TGTGCCAGCAGTTTCAACTCCGTGGCTTTCTTT. Translated, it gives CASSFNSVAFF.

This chain uses TRBV28 with TRBJ2-7, with 9 bases identical to TRBD1. CDR1 and CDR2 (germline): MDHEN, SYDVKM. The CDR3 covers 13 residues. The ends lost 10 bases at V and 6 bases at J; junction bases unmatched: 10. The CDR3 is CANSGQGVSEQYF. The CDR3 nucleotides read TGTGCCAACTCGGGACAGGGCGTGTCCGAGCAGTACTTC. The entire variable domain, with the rest obtained from reference TRBV28 and TRBJ2-7, is as follows: DVKVTQSSRYLVKRTGEKVFLECVQDMDHENMFWYRQDPGLGLRLIYFSYDVKMKEKGDIPEGYSVSREKKERFSLILESASTNQTSMYLCANSGQGVSEQYFGPGTRLTVT.

V is TRBV19 and J is TRBJ1-3; D is ambiguous. Trimming took 6 bases from V and 0 from J, leaving 9 bases between them. The CDR3 is made up of 14 amino acids. Looked up from germline, CDR1 is LNHDA and CDR2 is SQIVND (reference sequence). CDR3 sequence (DNA): TGTGCCAGTAGAAGGGTCAACTCTGGAAACACCATATATTTT. It yields the protein CASRRVNSGNTIYF.